A selection of T cell receptor beta chains follows, all from one sample in a study of blood T cell repertoires in COVID-19. Measured with immunoSEQ multiplex PCR; TCRdb has only the in-frame clones, and not every one. This sample carries 200,000 to 250,000 clones, about 80% of them seen once, and the ten largest clones take more than 2%. The sample was peripheral blood. The receptors were sampled from an older woman with acute or convalescent COVID-19. Each CDR3 is given with its conserved first and last residue. Clone size appears in some rows only: once, few, many, or a class for an expanded clone.

CDR3: CASSVGTSGALKETQYF; V: TRBV9; size: once; J: TRBJ2-5
CDR3: CASSMRESYNSPLHF; V: TRBV19; size: NA; J: TRBJ1-6
CDR3: CATSEGGGGYGYTF; V: TRBV15; size: NA; J: TRBJ1-2
CDR3: CASSLSSGFTDTQYF; V: TRBV9; size: NA; J: TRBJ2-3
CDR3: CASTRRGDPRDGGTQYF; V: TRBV19; size: once; J: TRBJ2-3
CDR3: CSASLSGAGYGYTF; V: TRBV20-1; size: NA; J: TRBJ1-2
CDR3: CASSLGDRGYEQYF; V: TRBV5-1; size: NA; J: TRBJ2-7
CDR3: CARSPVGEAFLNEKLFF; V: TRBV5-3; size: once; J: TRBJ1-4
CDR3: CASSLSYTEAFF; V: TRBV28; size: NA; J: TRBJ1-1
CDR3: CASSWRSLAITTAGELFF; V: TRBV6-2/TRBV6-3; size: NA; J: TRBJ2-2
CDR3: CASSPYSRGEQFF; V: TRBV3-1/TRBV3-2; size: NA; J: TRBJ2-1
CDR3: CASSPGGGVLFF; V: TRBV7-3; size: NA; J: TRBJ2-1
CDR3: CASSLAGGSGNTIYF; V: TRBV7-3; size: NA; J: TRBJ1-3
CDR3: CASTTGRGQGGNTIYF; V: TRBV2; size: NA; J: TRBJ1-3
CDR3: CAWSVGGMTDTQYF; V: TRBV30; size: NA; J: TRBJ2-3
CDR3: CASSEPAPTGESYEKLFF; V: TRBV10-1; size: NA; J: TRBJ1-4
CDR3: CASSVTSRSAGEVTEAFF; V: TRBV4-1; size: NA; J: TRBJ1-1
CDR3: CATGAGGSNQPQHF; V: TRBV24-1; size: NA; J: TRBJ1-5
CDR3: CASSQDPINQPQHF; V: TRBV3-1/TRBV3-2; size: NA; J: TRBJ1-5
CDR3: CASSTDRGNTEAFF; V: TRBV6-5; size: NA; J: TRBJ1-1
CDR3: CSVDNPWTEEAFF; V: TRBV29-1; size: many; J: TRBJ1-1
CDR3: CASSLSGGGAGAETQYF; V: TRBV7-9; size: NA; J: TRBJ2-5
CDR3: CASMDLTGRTDTQYF; V: TRBV28; size: NA; J: TRBJ2-3
CDR3: CASTTPQGNTEAFF; V: TRBV19; size: few; J: TRBJ1-1
CDR3: CASSEADSQDTQYF; V: TRBV6-1; size: NA; J: TRBJ2-3
CDR3: CASSIYRTRNNYGYTF; V: TRBV5-6; size: NA; J: TRBJ1-2
CDR3: CASSSGDRGHSPLHF; V: TRBV7-8; size: NA; J: TRBJ1-6
CDR3: CASSIPGLADTQYF; V: TRBV19; size: NA; J: TRBJ2-3
CDR3: CASSLARQGRTEAFF; V: TRBV5-4; size: NA; J: TRBJ1-1
CDR3: CASSLFSGGSSYNEQFF; V: TRBV7-8; size: NA; J: TRBJ2-1
CDR3: CASSSRLAGGPETQYF; V: TRBV7-2; size: NA; J: TRBJ2-5
CDR3: CASRLSGGYNEQFF; V: TRBV5-1; size: once; J: TRBJ2-1
CDR3: CASSTYLRAGNEKLFF; V: TRBV7-9; size: NA; J: TRBJ1-4
CDR3: CASSVQGAGYNEQFF; V: TRBV3-1/TRBV3-2; size: once; J: TRBJ2-1
CDR3: CATSDTRGGSGEAFF; V: TRBV24-1; size: NA; J: TRBJ1-1
CDR3: CASSQGQGNEKLFF; V: TRBV4-3; size: once; J: TRBJ1-4
CDR3: CASSESGRENEKLFF; V: TRBV25-1; size: NA; J: TRBJ1-4
CDR3: CASSLAGLARTDTQYF; V: TRBV5-4; size: NA; J: TRBJ2-3
CDR3: CASSSQGFGQPQHF; V: TRBV27; size: NA; J: TRBJ1-5
CDR3: CASSGQGSGYTF; V: TRBV5-1; size: NA; J: TRBJ1-2
CDR3: CASSLAGTNGGQYF; V: TRBV7-9; size: once; J: TRBJ2-7
CDR3: CSASVSGGYTF; V: TRBV20-1; size: NA; J: TRBJ1-2
CDR3: CASSESVASTDTQYF; V: TRBV6-1; size: NA; J: TRBJ2-3
CDR3: CASSPYAGFGYGYTF; V: TRBV9; size: NA; J: TRBJ1-2
CDR3: CASRLSSTDTQYF; V: TRBV12-3/TRBV12-4; size: NA; J: TRBJ2-3
CDR3: CASSRDRGYQETQYF; V: TRBV2; size: NA; J: TRBJ2-5
CDR3: CASSEALVTARNTF; V: TRBV2; size: NA; J: TRBJ1-2
CDR3: CASRLRTSDTTDTQYF; V: TRBV12-2; size: NA; J: TRBJ2-3
CDR3: CSVLGQGAYNEQFF; V: TRBV29-1; size: NA; J: TRBJ2-1
CDR3: CASSHSERRTEAFF; V: TRBV27; size: once; J: TRBJ1-1